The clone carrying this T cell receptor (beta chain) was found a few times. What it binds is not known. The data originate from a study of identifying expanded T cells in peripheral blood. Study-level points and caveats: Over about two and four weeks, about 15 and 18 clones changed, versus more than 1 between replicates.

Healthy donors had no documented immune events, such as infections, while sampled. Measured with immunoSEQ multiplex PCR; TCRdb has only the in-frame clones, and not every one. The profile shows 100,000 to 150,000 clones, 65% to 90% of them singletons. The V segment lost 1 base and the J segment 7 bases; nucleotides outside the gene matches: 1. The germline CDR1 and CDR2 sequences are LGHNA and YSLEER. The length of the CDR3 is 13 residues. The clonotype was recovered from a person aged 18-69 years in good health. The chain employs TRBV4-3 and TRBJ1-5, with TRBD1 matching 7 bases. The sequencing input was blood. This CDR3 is CASSQGQGQPQHF. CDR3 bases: TGCGCCAGCAGCCAAGGACAGGGACAGCCCCAGCATTTT.